These T cell receptor beta chains were read from a single sample in a study of T cells after yellow fever vaccination. TCRdb reprocessed the 5' RACE reads with MiXCR, giving one entry per CDR3 protein. The table has almost 600,000 distinct CDR3 sequences, approximately 13% seen once; the top ten hold 11% to 15%. This specimen was PBMCs, taken on the day of the yellow fever booster vaccination. The source is a man aged 25 to 40 who received the YFV17D yellow fever vaccine. Both conserved end residues are part of each CDR3. Each record gives: D gene, clone size, V gene, J gene, CDR3 protein, CDR3 DNA. A D gene is named only where the DNA matches it firmly. Clone size is shown for a subset of rows, as once, few, many or a class of expanded clone.

D: TRBD2
size: few
V: TRBV20-1
J: TRBJ2-7
CDR3: CSVAPPGLAFPYEQYF
DNA: TGCAGTGTTGCCCCCCCGGGACTAGCGTTCCCCTACGAGCAGTACTTC

D: TRBD2
size: -
V: TRBV7-2
J: TRBJ2-5
CDR3: CASSFDRSGIQTQYF
DNA: TGTGCCAGCAGCTTCGATCGTAGCGGGATTCAGACCCAGTACTTC

D: TRBD1
size: few
V: TRBV7-2
J: TRBJ2-3
CDR3: CASSLGDRGSTDTQYF
DNA: TGTGCCAGCAGCTTAGGGGACAGGGGGAGCACAGATACGCAGTATTTT

D: -
size: -
V: TRBV7-9
J: TRBJ1-1
CDR3: CASSPDGTNTEAFF
DNA: TGTGCCAGCAGTCCGGACGGAACGAACACTGAAGCTTTCTTT

D: -
size: many
V: TRBV20-1
J: TRBJ2-7
CDR3: CSASRSSYEQYF
DNA: TGCAGTGCTAGTCGATCTTCCTACGAGCAGTACTTC

D: -
size: few
V: TRBV7-2
J: TRBJ2-7
CDR3: CASSVREEGTYEQYF
DNA: TGTGCCAGCAGCGTACGGGAAGAGGGTACCTACGAGCAGTACTTC

D: TRBD1
size: -
V: TRBV7-8
J: TRBJ2-5
CDR3: CASSSYGTGGETQYF
DNA: TGTGCCAGCAGCTCTTACGGGACAGGGGGAGAGACCCAGTACTTC

D: -
size: -
V: TRBV11-3
J: TRBJ2-7
CDR3: CASSLVRKTYEQYF
DNA: TGTGCCAGCAGCTTAGTTCGAAAAACCTACGAGCAGTACTTC

D: TRBD1
size: -
V: TRBV20-1
J: TRBJ1-2
CDR3: CSATRGTGYGYTF
DNA: TGCAGTGCTACCAGGGGGACGGGCTATGGCTACACCTTC

D: TRBD2
size: -
V: TRBV7-2
J: TRBJ2-3
CDR3: CASSFRTSGVTDTQYF
DNA: TGTGCCAGCAGCTTCAGGACTAGCGGGGTCACAGATACGCAGTATTTT

D: TRBD1
size: few
V: TRBV6-1
J: TRBJ2-2
CDR3: CASTIWGRGQGRTGELFF
DNA: TGTGCCAGCACCATATGGGGGCGTGGACAGGGAAGAACCGGGGAGCTGTTTTTT

D: -
size: few
V: TRBV20-1
J: TRBJ2-7
CDR3: CSAVTGSEQYF
DNA: TGCAGTGCTGTAACAGGGTCCGAGCAGTACTTC

D: -
size: few
V: TRBV5-1
J: TRBJ2-7
CDR3: CASSPAQEFSYEQYF
DNA: TGCGCCAGCAGCCCTGCACAGGAATTTTCCTACGAGCAGTACTTC

D: -
size: -
V: TRBV7-8
J: TRBJ2-7
CDR3: CASSREASSYEQYF
DNA: TGTGCCAGCTCCAGAGAGGCCAGCTCCTACGAGCAGTACTTC

D: -
size: few
V: TRBV7-9
J: TRBJ1-5
CDR3: CASSSLQGAHQPQHF
DNA: TGTGCCAGCAGTTCATTGCAGGGCGCACATCAGCCCCAGCATTTT

D: TRBD1
size: -
V: TRBV20-1
J: TRBJ2-3
CDR3: CSAEDRYTDTQYF
DNA: TGCAGTGCAGAGGACAGGTACACAGATACGCAGTATTTT

D: TRBD2
size: few
V: TRBV12-3/TRBV12-4
J: TRBJ2-1
CDR3: CASRRTSGDYNEQFF
DNA: TGTGCCAGCAGGAGGACTAGCGGGGATTACAATGAGCAGTTCTTC

D: TRBD2
size: -
V: TRBV20-1
J: TRBJ2-7
CDR3: CSATGTSLFYEQYF
DNA: TGCAGTGCCACCGGGACTAGTTTATTCTACGAGCAGTACTTC

D: -
size: few
V: TRBV18
J: TRBJ2-1
CDR3: CASSRRDSSGDEQFF
DNA: TGTGCCAGCTCACGCAGGGACTCAAGCGGCGATGAGCAGTTCTTC

D: TRBD2
size: few
V: TRBV7-2
J: TRBJ2-7
CDR3: CASSITGAGGRYEQYF
DNA: TGTGCCAGCAGCATAACGGGAGCGGGAGGACGGTACGAGCAGTACTTC

D: -
size: -
V: TRBV20-1
J: TRBJ2-5
CDR3: CSASLLVGEETQYF
DNA: TGCAGTGCTAGCCTACTAGTTGGCGAAGAGACCCAGTACTTC

D: -
size: many
V: TRBV5-1
J: TRBJ2-2
CDR3: CASSLESGELFF
DNA: TGCGCCAGCAGCTTGGAAAGCGGGGAGCTGTTTTTT